The clone carrying this T cell receptor beta chain was seen at least ten times. These data come from a study of T cells in Graves' hyperthyroidism and ophthalmopathy. Study information: Staff took peripheral blood when the initial diagnosis was made, before any treatment began.

Amplified regions were TCR beta CDR3 sequences from RNA transcripts. The TCR CDR3 first-round RT-PCR relied on the HTBI primer set. MiXCR, run by TCRdb on the multiplex PCR reads, gives a single entry per CDR3 protein. The table includes roughly 250,000 distinct CDR3 sequences, 16% detected once. This sequence was found in a woman aged 18 to 35 with Graves' ophthalmopathy. Sequenced sample: blood.

The CDR3, as DNA: TGTGCCAGCAGCCCACAAGGACAGGGGGTTTTGACTAATGAAAAACTGTTTTTT. Protein sequence: CASSPQGQGVLTNEKLFF. The chain carries TRBV3-1 and TRBJ1-4; 10 bases align to TRBD1. V shed 4 bases and J 2 bases; nucleotides not matched to a gene: 10. CDR1 is LGHDT and CDR2 is YNNKEL in the germline V gene (reference sequence). There are 18 residues in the CDR3.